This TCR beta chain was sequenced in a study of shared clonotypes between healthy human individuals. Study-level points and caveats: Shared clonotypes across all four donors exceeded non-shared ones in generation probability. Represented diversity, genetic and exposure-history alike, was limited by few donors.

A note on this clone: Its antigen remains unidentified. Other DNA variants within this sample encode the same CDR3.

From germline, CDR1 is LGHNA and CDR2 YSLEER. CDR3 length equals 14 residues. V was cut by 0 bases and J by 2 bases, with 7 bases left in between. Nashville, Tennessee was home to all donors, who were Caucasian adults. Naive CD4+ cells were CD45RA-selected; the remaining cells were memory. Assay: immunoSEQ multiplex PCR; the TCRdb copy retains only in-frame clones and omits some. Here the sample spans a few million clones, approximately 95% being singletons. The chain joins TRBV4-3 to TRBJ1-1, with no clear D. The sequenced material came from naive CD4+ T cells sorted from blood. Subset in this sample: CD45RA+ positively selected. The source of this sequence is a man between 18 and 35 years old in good health. CDR3 bases: TGCGCCAGCAGCCAAGAGGGCACTAACACTGAAGCTTTCTTT. This translates into CASSQEGTNTEAFF.